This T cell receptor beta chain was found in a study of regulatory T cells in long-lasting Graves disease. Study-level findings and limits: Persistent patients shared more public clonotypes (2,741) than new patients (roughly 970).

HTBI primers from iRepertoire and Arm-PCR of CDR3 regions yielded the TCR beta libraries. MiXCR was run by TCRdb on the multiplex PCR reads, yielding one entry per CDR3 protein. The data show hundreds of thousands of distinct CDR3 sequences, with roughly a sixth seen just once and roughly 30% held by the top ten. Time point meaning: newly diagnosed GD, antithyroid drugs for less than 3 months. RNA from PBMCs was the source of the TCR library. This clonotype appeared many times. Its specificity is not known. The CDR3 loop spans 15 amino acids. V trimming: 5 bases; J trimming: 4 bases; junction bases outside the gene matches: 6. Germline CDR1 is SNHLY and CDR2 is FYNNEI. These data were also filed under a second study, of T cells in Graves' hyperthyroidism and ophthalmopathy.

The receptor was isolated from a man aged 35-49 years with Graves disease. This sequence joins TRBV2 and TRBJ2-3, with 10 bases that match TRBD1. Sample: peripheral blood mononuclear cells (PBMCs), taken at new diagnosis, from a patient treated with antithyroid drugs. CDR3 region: CASSRDRGMSDTQYF. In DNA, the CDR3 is TGTGCCAGCAGTCGGGACAGGGGCATGTCAGATACGCAGTATTTT.